The 29 T cell receptor beta chains below all came from one sample that was sequenced in a study of T-cell memory formation after mild COVID-19. A single record per CDR3 protein comes from TCRdb applying MiXCR to the 5' RACE reads. The sample holds under 300,000 distinct CDR3 sequences, around 15% seen once. Sequencing was carried out using PBMCs or a T cell subset sorted from them (not recorded which). The receptors shown here come from a man aged 18-30 years who had mild COVID-19 (a few samples of this study predate the infection). Cell type and time point are not known.

V usage is TRBV10-3 and J usage is TRBJ2-1; 8 nucleotides line up with TRBD2. This CDR3 has 12 amino acids. V lost 9 bases, J lost 7 bases, and 5 bases stayed unmatched. Germline CDR1 reads ENHRY; CDR2 reads SYGVKD. The CDR3 sequence is CAMGLVENEQFF. The CDR3 bases are TGTGCCATGGGACTAGTGGAGAATGAGCAGTTCTTC.

This clonotype has at least ten counts. This CDR3 is CASSLGSVTPRAGANVLTF. The CDR3 nucleotides read TGTGCCAGCAGCTTAGGATCGGTGACTCCACGCGCTGGGGCCAACGTCCTGACTTTC. This sequence joins TRBV7-9 and TRBJ2-6; no clear D. CDR1 is SEHNR, CDR2 FQNEAQ, per germline (reference sequence). CDR3 length: 19 residues. Trimming took off 1 base at V and 2 bases at J, with 18 bases between the two ends.

There are a few counts of this clonotype. J is TRBJ1-4 and V is TRBV15; D is unresolved. Germline-derived CDR1 and CDR2 are LNHNV and YYDKDF (reference sequence). Trimming stripped 4 bases from V and 8 bases from J, with 14 bases between. The CDR3 is 14 residues long. CDR3 sequence reads: CATSKEGFEEKLFF. The CDR3 nucleotides read TGTGCCACCAGCAAAGAAGGGTTCGAGGAAAAACTGTTTTTT. Using reference TRBV15 and TRBJ1-4 for the parts outside the CDR3, the full variable domain is DAMVIQNPRYQVTQFGKPVTLSCSQTLNHNVMYWYQQKSSQAPKLLFHYYDKDFNNEADTPDNFQSRRPNTSFCFLDIRSPGLGDTAMYLCATSKEGFEEKLFFGSGTQLSVL.

This clonotype was picked up a small number of times. V usage is TRBV28 and J usage is TRBJ1-2; D gene ambiguous. CDR1 MDHEN and CDR2 SYDVKM come from the germline V gene. With 8 bases removed from V and 7 bases from J, the gap between germline ends came to 20 bases. The CDR3 has 14 residues. The DNA of the CDR3 is TGTGCCAGCGCGCCAGGTCCGCGGGTGGGTGGCTACACCTTC. Translating gives CASAPGPRVGGYTF.

This clonotype was counted only a few times. This chain links TRBV20-1 with TRBJ2-3, with TRBD2 matching over 8 bases. J was trimmed by 1 base and V by 6 bases; bases with no gene match: 6. Looked up from germline, CDR1 is DFQATT and CDR2 is SNEGSKA (reference sequence). This CDR3 is 14 amino acids long. The CDR3 loop is CSANAGGRTDTQYF. CDR3 nucleotides: TGCAGTGCCAACGCGGGGGGTCGCACAGATACGCAGTATTTT.

This clonotype was detected many times. The CDR3 here is CASSFQGQETQYF. The CDR3 nucleotides read TGTGCCAGCAGCTTCCAGGGGCAAGAGACCCAGTACTTC. The chain employs TRBV7-2 and TRBJ2-5, with a weak D call TRBD1 (6 bases). This CDR3 spans 13 amino acids. With 3 bases removed from V and 2 bases from J, the gap between germline ends came to 7 bases. Per the germline V gene, CDR1 is SGHTA and CDR2 is FQGNSA.

This clonotype was seen more than once but under ten times. This sequence joins TRBV28 and TRBJ1-1; TRBD1 might be the D (6 bases). CDR3 length: 12 residues. The V gene's germline CDR1 is MDHEN and CDR2 SYDVKM. Between the trimmed V and J ends, which lost 5 bases and 5 bases, there was a span of 9 bases. The chain's CDR3 is CASSIGGTEAFF. The DNA of the CDR3 is TGTGCCAGCAGTATAGGGGGAACTGAAGCTTTCTTT.

This clonotype appeared many times. One end of the junction fails to match germline, which may point to a read error. V is TRBV5-1 and J is TRBJ2-3, with TRBD2 as a possible D gene (7 bases). CDR3 size: 13 residues. Germline V lookup: CDR1 SGHRS, CDR2 YFSETQ. CDR3 protein: CASSLGGADTQYF. The CDR3 DNA sequence: TGTGCCAGCAGTCTAGGGGGGGCCGATACGCAGTATTTT.

The chain carries TRBV7-2 and TRBJ1-1; a possible D gene is TRBD1 (6 bases). CDR3 length: 14 amino acids. Trimming removed 3 bases at V and 6 bases at J, with 14 bases between. From germline, CDR1 is SGHTA and CDR2 FQGNSA. CDR3 sequence (DNA): TGTGCCAGCAGCTTGGAGCAGGGGAGTGCTGAAGCTTTCTTT. Translated: CASSLEQGSAEAFF.

There are a few counts of this clonotype. The chain uses TRBV10-3 and TRBJ2-2; TRBD1 matches at 7 bases. The CDR3 covers 13 residues. The V gene end was trimmed by 5 bases and the J gene end by 3 bases; junction bases not matched to a gene: 0. CDR1 and CDR2 (germline): ENHRY, SYGVKD. Here the CDR3 reads CAISQGDTGELFF. CDR3 nucleotide sequence: TGTGCCATCAGTCAGGGGGACACCGGGGAGCTGTTTTTT.

This clonotype appeared a few times. The gene calls are TRBV30 and TRBJ2-5, with 11 positions matching TRBD2. CDR3 length equals 15 residues. Germline CDR1 and CDR2: GTSNPN and SVGIG (reference sequence). Trimming removed 2 bases from V and 4 bases from J; junction bases left unmatched: 6. The CDR3 bases are TGTGCCTGGAGTTTTAGCGGGGGGGCCGGAGAGACCCAGTACTTC. Protein: CAWSFSGGAGETQYF.

The genes are TRBV2 and TRBJ1-1, with a possible D match to TRBD1 (6 bases). Trimming stripped 6 bases from V and 1 base from J, with 12 bases between. This CDR3 has 14 amino acids. The V gene's germline CDR1 is SNHLY and CDR2 FYNNEI. CDR3 residues: CASSKQGENTEAFF. For the CDR3, the DNA is TGTGCCAGCAGCAAACAGGGCGAGAACACTGAAGCTTTCTTT.

The chain links TRBV30 to TRBJ1-6; D remains unclear. This CDR3 comprises 15 residues. Trimming shortened V by 0 bases and J by 10 bases, and 16 bases separated the two germline ends. The germline V gene encodes CDR1 GTSNPN and CDR2 SVGIG (reference sequence). Here the CDR3 reads CAWSVGEEGRSPLHF. In DNA, the CDR3 is TGTGCCTGGAGTGTTGGGGAGGAAGGTCGCTCACCCCTCCACTTT.

The V gene is TRBV3-1, the J gene TRBJ2-4; TRBD2 aligns across 7 bases. V shed 4 bases, J shed 6 bases, and the junction held 3 bases outside the gene matches. CDR3 length: 13 amino acids. Germline V gene sequence: CDR1 LGHDT, CDR2 YNNKEL (reference sequence). The CDR3 here is CASSPGGTNIQYF. DNA of the CDR3: TGTGCCAGCAGCCCCGGGGGGACAAACATTCAGTACTTC.

This clonotype was seen only a few times. This rearrangement joins TRBV4-3 to TRBJ2-5, with 9 bases that match TRBD2. The trim removed 4 bases at V and 1 base at J, leaving 10 bases unmatched. This CDR3 region has 17 residues. Germline V gene data show CDR1 as LGHNA and CDR2 as YSLEER. This chain's CDR3 is CASSLGFSGGVQETQYF. CDR3 in DNA: TGCGCCAGCAGCCTGGGGTTTAGCGGGGGAGTCCAAGAGACCCAGTACTTC.

This clonotype turned up a few times. V gene TRBV20-1 combines with J gene TRBJ1-1; 8 bases align to TRBD1. The CDR3 has 16 residues. Trimming took 6 bases from V and 2 from J; bases not matched to a gene: 14. Germline values: CDR1 DFQATT, CDR2 SNEGSKA (reference sequence). In nucleotides, the CDR3 is TGCAGTGCCCCTTCTCCGGCCAGGGGGCCTAACACTGAAGCTTTCTTT. Its protein is CSAPSPARGPNTEAFF.

On this clonotype itself: It may be a read error: a sequence one base away is much more abundant. The J gene is TRBJ2-2, the V gene TRBV11-3, with D uncertain. Germline V gene lookup returns CDR1 SGHNT and CDR2 YENEEA. V lost 4 bases, J lost 5 bases, and 5 bases lay in between. This CDR3 is built from 12 residues. The chain's CDR3 is CASSSETGELFF. For the CDR3, the DNA is TGTGCCAGCAGCTCAGAAACCGGGGAGCTGTTTTTT.

V gene TRBV11-2 combines with J gene TRBJ1-3; D unresolved. This CDR3 comprises 13 residues. Trimming shortened V by 5 bases and J by 2 bases, and 7 bases separated the two germline ends. Germline CDR1 and CDR2: SGHAT and FQNNGV. CDR3 amino acids: CASSPYPGNTIYF. The DNA for the CDR3 is TGTGCCAGCAGCCCCTACCCTGGAAACACCATATATTTT.

This chain uses TRBV7-3 with TRBJ1-6, with a possible D match to TRBD1 (5 bases). Germline CDR1 reads SGHTA; CDR2 reads FQGTGA. CDR3 length: 13 amino acids. Trimming removed 5 bases from V and 10 bases from J, with 12 bases in between. CDR3 sequence: CASSPGYGSPLHF. Written as DNA, the CDR3 is TGTGCCAGCAGCCCAGGGTATGGATCACCCCTCCACTTT.

This clonotype turned up a few times. The gene calls are TRBV18 and TRBJ1-2; possibly TRBD1 for D (5 bases). Trimming shortened V by 3 bases and J by 1 base, and 6 bases separated the two germline ends. The CDR3 is 13 amino acids. Germline CDR1 KGHSH, CDR2 LQKENI. CDR3: CASSPGVNYGYTF. CDR3 DNA: TGTGCCAGCTCACCGGGGGTTAACTATGGCTACACCTTC.

Here the CDR3 DNA reads TGTGCCAGTAGTGGGACAGGAGCAAATAGCAATCAGCCCCAGCATTTT. Translated, it gives CASSGTGANSNQPQHF. The genes are TRBV19 and TRBJ1-5, with TRBD1 matching over 8 bases. Trimming cost V 5 bases and J 0 bases; bases outside gene matches: 6. This CDR3 is 16 amino acids long. Germline lookup yields CDR1 LNHDA and CDR2 SQIVND (reference sequence).

This clonotype was seen a handful of times. The J gene is TRBJ1-3, the V gene TRBV5-1, with D possibly TRBD1 on 5 matching bases. Germline CDR1 reads SGHRS; CDR2 reads YFSETQ. This CDR3 has 14 amino acids. V was cut by 3 bases and J by 2 bases, with 9 bases left in between. The CDR3 DNA is TGCGCCAGCAGCTACGGGACGGCTGGAAACACCATATATTTT. This sequence encodes CASSYGTAGNTIYF.

This clonotype showed up just a few times. The CDR3: CSARGTSNTGELFF. The CDR3, as DNA: TGCAGTGCTAGAGGGACATCAAACACCGGGGAGCTGTTTTTT. The chain joins TRBV20-1 to TRBJ2-2, with a tentative D call TRBD1 (5 bases). The V gene lost 1 base and the J gene lost 2 bases, with 8 bases spanning the gap. The germline V gene has CDR1 DFQATT and CDR2 SNEGSKA (reference sequence). The CDR3 has 14 amino acids.

V gene TRBV7-3 combines with J gene TRBJ1-1; 10 positions agree with TRBD1. V lost 5 bases, J lost 4 bases, and 7 bases stayed unmatched. Germline V gene data show CDR1 as SGHTA and CDR2 as FQGTGA. The CDR3 has 15 amino acids. CDR3 protein: CASSGGRTGGTEAFF. CDR3 in DNA: TGTGCCAGCAGCGGGGGCAGGACAGGGGGCACTGAAGCTTTCTTT.

The chain has TRBV5-1 and TRBJ1-6, with a possible D match to TRBD1 (5 bases). V lost 7 bases, J lost 9 bases, and 14 bases lay in between. Per germline, CDR1 SGHRS and CDR2 YFSETQ. The CDR3 extends over 13 amino acids. This chain's CDR3 is CASARQGSSPLHF. In DNA form, the CDR3 reads TGCGCCAGCGCACGGCAGGGAAGTTCACCCCTCCACTTT.

This chain links TRBV20-1 with TRBJ2-5, with 8 nucleotides matching TRBD2. CDR3 size: 13 residues. From germline, CDR1 is DFQATT and CDR2 SNEGSKA (reference sequence). V lost 6 bases and J lost 2; bases outside the gene matches: 5. This CDR3 reads CSAKTSVQETQYF. As DNA, the CDR3 is TGCAGTGCCAAGACTAGCGTACAAGAGACCCAGTACTTC.

The chain uses TRBV5-1 and TRBJ1-1; a possible D gene is TRBD1 (6 bases). Germline assignment: CDR1 SGHRS and CDR2 YFSETQ. CDR3 length equals 15 residues. V lost 0 bases and J lost 0, with 9 bases in between. In DNA, the CDR3 is TGCGCCAGCAGCTTGGATGGACAGCTGAACACTGAAGCTTTCTTT. Its translation is CASSLDGQLNTEAFF.

A few counts support this clonotype. The genes are TRBV6-5 and TRBJ2-2, with 14 positions matching TRBD2. The CDR3 contains 16 residues. Germline-derived CDR1 and CDR2 are MNHEY and SVGAGI. V shed 7 bases, J shed 6 bases, and the junction held 7 bases outside the gene matches. This chain's CDR3 is CASTQGLAGASGELFF. The CDR3 DNA reads as TGTGCCAGCACTCAGGGACTAGCGGGGGCCTCCGGGGAGCTGTTTTTT.

The V call is TRBV4-2, the J call TRBJ1-2; 11 bases match TRBD1. Germline CDR1 is LGHNA and CDR2 is YNFKEQ. Trimming cost V 5 bases and J 3 bases; bases outside gene matches: 8. CDR3 length: 16 amino acids. The chain's CDR3 is CASSSRTGGGDYGYTF. The CDR3 coding sequence is TGTGCCAGCAGCTCTCGGACAGGGGGCGGTGACTATGGCTACACCTTC.